This paragraph reports one T cell receptor beta chain. Thyroid surgery took place with no prior treatment in any patient. This entry belongs to a study of metastatic and nonmetastatic thyroid tumors. Study-level background: Both malignant and benign thyroid patients supplied peripheral blood and tumor or nodule tissue samples, across which the repertoires of these patients were then compared.

MiXCR re-clonotyped the PCR reads for TCRdb. Among some 50,000 clones listed, around 20% were seen once. V was clipped by 1 base and J by 1 base, with 7 bases between them. Germline V gene data show CDR1 as PRHDT and CDR2 as FYEKMQ (reference sequence). This CDR3 comprises 14 residues. The J gene is TRBJ2-5, the V gene TRBV13; D assignment may be TRBD1 or TRBD2 (5 bases each). This receptor was obtained from a male donor with papillary thyroid cancer or a benign thyroid nodule (not recorded which). Some clones in this sample may be carry-over from other donors' samples. Sequencing used blood. DNA for the CDR3: TGTGCCAGCAGCTTAGCAGGGACCCAAGAGACCCAGTACTTC. Translation gives CASSLAGTQETQYF.